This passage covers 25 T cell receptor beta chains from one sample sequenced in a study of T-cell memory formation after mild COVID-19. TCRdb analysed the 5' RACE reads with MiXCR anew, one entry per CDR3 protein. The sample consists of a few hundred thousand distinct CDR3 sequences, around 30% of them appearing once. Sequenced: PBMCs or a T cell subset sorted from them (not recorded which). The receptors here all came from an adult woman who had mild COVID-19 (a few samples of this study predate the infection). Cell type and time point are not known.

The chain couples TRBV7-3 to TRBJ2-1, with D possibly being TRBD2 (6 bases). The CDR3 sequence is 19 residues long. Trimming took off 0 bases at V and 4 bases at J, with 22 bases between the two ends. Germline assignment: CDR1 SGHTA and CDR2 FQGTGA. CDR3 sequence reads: CASSLTAPLATSWYNEQFF. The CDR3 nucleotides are TGTGCCAGCAGCTTAACGGCCCCCCTAGCGACAAGCTGGTACAATGAGCAGTTCTTC.

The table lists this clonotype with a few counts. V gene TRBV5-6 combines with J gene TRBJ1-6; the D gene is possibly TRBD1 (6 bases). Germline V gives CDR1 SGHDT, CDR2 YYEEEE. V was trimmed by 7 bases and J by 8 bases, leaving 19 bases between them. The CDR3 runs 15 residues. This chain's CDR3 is CASLRSGRGDSPLHF. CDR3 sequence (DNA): TGTGCCAGCCTCCGATCGGGCAGGGGTGATTCACCCCTCCACTTT.

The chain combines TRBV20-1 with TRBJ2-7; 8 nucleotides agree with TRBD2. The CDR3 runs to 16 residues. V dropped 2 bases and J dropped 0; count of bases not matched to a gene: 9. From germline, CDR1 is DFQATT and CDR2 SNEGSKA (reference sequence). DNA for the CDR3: TGCAGTGCTAGAACCTTTGCGGGGGGAAGCTCCTACGAGCAGTACTTC. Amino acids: CSARTFAGGSSYEQYF.

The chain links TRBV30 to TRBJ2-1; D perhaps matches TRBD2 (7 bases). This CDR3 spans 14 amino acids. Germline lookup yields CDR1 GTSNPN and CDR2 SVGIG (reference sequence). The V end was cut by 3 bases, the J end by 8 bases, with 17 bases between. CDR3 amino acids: CAWSSPPGGDEQFF. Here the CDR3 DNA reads TGTGCCTGGAGCTCCCCGCCGGGGGGCGATGAGCAGTTCTTC.

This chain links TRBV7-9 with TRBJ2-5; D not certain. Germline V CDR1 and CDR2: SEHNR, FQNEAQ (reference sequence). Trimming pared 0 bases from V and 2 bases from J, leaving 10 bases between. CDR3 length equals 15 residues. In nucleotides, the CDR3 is TGTGCCAGCAGCTTAGCCGAACTTTTACAAGAGACCCAGTACTTC. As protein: CASSLAELLQETQYF. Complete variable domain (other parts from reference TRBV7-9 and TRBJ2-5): DTGVSQNPRHKITKRGQNVTFRCDPISEHNRLYWYRQTLGQGPEFLTYFQNEAQLEKSRLLSDRFSAERPKGSFSTLEIQRTEQGDSAMYLCASSLAELLQETQYFGPGTRLLVL.

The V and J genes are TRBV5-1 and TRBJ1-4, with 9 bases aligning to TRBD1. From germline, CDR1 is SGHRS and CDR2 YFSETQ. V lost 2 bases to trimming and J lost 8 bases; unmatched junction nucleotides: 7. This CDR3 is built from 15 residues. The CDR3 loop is CASSLQTGGGEKLFF. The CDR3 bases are TGCGCCAGCAGCTTACAGACAGGGGGTGGAGAAAAACTGTTTTTT. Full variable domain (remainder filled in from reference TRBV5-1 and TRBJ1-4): KAGVTQTPRYLIKTRGQQVTLSCSPISGHRSVSWYQQTPGQGLQFLFEYFSETQRNKGNFPGRFSGRQFSNSRSEMNVSTLELGDSALYLCASSLQTGGGEKLFFGSGTQLSVL.

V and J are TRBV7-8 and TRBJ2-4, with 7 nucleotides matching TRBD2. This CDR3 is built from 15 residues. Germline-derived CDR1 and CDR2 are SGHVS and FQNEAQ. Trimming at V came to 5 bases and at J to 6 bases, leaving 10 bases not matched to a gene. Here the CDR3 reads CASSPLPSGINIQYF. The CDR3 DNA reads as TGTGCCAGCAGCCCCCTACCTAGCGGCATAAACATTCAGTACTTC.

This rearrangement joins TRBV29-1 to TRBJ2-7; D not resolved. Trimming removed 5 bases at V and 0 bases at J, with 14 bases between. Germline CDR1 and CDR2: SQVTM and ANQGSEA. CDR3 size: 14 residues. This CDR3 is CSVQGPEFSYEQYF. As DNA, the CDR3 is TGCAGCGTTCAAGGTCCGGAGTTCTCCTACGAGCAGTACTTC.

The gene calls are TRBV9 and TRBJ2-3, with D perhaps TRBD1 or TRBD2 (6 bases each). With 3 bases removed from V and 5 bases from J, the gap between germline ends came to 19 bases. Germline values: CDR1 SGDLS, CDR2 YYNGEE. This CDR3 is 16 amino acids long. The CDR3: CASSDRDGGFGDTQYF. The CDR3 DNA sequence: TGTGCCAGCAGCGACAGGGACGGGGGTTTCGGAGATACGCAGTATTTT.

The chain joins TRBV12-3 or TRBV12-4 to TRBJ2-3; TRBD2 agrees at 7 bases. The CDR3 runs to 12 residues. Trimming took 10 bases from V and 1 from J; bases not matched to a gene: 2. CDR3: CATGRGTDTQYF. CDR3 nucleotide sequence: TGTGCCACGGGGAGGGGCACAGATACGCAGTATTTT.

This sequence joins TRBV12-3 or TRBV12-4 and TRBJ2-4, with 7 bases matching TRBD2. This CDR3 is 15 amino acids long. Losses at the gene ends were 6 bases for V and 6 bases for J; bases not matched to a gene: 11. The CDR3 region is CASSPKSGGLNIQYF. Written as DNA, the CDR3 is TGTGCCAGCAGCCCCAAGTCGGGAGGCCTAAACATTCAGTACTTC.

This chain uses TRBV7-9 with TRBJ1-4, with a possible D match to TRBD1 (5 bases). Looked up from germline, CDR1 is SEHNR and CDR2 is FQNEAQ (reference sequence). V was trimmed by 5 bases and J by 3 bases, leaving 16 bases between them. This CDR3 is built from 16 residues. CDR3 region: CASSPGNGGSNEKLFF. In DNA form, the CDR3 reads TGTGCCAGCAGCCCAGGCAATGGGGGATCTAATGAAAAACTGTTTTTT.

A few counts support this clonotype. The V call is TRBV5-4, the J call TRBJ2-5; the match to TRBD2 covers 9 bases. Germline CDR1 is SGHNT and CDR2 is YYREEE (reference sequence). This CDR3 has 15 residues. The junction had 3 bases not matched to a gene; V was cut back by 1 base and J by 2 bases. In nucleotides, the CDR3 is TGTGCCAGCAGCTTGCGGCTAGCGGGGCAAGAGACCCAGTACTTC. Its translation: CASSLRLAGQETQYF.

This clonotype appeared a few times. The chain's CDR3 is CASSQDRGTGDEQYF. CDR3 in DNA: TGCGCCAGCAGCCAAGATCGGGGGACAGGGGACGAGCAGTACTTC. V is TRBV4-1 and J is TRBJ2-7; 10 bases align to TRBD1. CDR1 is MGHRA and CDR2 is YSYEKL in the germline V gene. This CDR3 comprises 15 residues. V trimming: 0 bases; J trimming: 5 bases; junction bases outside the gene matches: 4.

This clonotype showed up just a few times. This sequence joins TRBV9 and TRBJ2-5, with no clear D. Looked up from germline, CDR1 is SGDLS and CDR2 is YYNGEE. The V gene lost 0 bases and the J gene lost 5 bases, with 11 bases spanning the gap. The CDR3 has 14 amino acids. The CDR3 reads CASSVEDRWETQYF. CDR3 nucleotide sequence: TGTGCCAGCAGCGTAGAAGATAGATGGGAGACCCAGTACTTC. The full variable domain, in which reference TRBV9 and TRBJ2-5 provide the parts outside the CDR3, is DSGVTQTPKHLITATGQRVTLRCSPRSGDLSVYWYQQSLDQGLQFLIQYYNGEERAKGNILERFSAQQFPDLHSELNLSSLELGDSALYFCASSVEDRWETQYFGPGTRLLVL.

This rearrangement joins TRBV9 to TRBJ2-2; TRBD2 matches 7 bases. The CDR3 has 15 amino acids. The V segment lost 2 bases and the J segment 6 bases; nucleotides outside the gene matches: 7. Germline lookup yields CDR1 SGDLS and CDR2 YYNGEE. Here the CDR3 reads CASSVASGVAGELFF. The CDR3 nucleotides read TGTGCCAGCAGCGTTGCCAGCGGGGTGGCCGGGGAGCTGTTTTTT.

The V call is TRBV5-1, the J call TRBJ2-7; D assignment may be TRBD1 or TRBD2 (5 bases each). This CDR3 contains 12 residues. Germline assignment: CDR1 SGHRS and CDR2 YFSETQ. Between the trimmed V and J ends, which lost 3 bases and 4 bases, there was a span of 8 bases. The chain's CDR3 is CASSWDGYEQYF. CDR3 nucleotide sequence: TGCGCCAGCAGCTGGGACGGTTACGAGCAGTACTTC.

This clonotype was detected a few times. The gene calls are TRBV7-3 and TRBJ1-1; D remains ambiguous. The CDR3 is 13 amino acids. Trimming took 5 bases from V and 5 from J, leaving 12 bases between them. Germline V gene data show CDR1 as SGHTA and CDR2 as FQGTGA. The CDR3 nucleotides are TGTGCCAGCAGCCCCTTCGTGGGGACTGAAGCTTTCTTT. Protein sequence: CASSPFVGTEAFF. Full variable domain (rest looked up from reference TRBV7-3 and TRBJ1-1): GAGVSQTPSNKVTEKGKYVELRCDPISGHTALYWYRQSLGQGPEFLIYFQGTGAADDSGLPNDRFFAVRPEGSVSTLKIQRTERGDSAVYLCASSPFVGTEAFFGQGTRLTVV.

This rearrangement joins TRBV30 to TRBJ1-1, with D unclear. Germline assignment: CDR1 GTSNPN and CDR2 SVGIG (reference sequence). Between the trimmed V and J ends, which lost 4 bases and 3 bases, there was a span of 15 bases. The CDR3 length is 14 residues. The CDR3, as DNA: TGTGCCTGGAAGCGTTCACGGGATTACACTGAAGCTTTCTTT. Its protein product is CAWKRSRDYTEAFF.

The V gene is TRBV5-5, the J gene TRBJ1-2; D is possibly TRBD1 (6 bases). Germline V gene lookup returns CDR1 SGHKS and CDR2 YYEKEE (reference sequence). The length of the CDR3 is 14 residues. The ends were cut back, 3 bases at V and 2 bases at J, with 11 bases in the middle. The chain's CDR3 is CASSYGGQNYGYTF. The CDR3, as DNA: TGTGCCAGCAGCTATGGGGGGCAGAACTATGGCTACACCTTC.

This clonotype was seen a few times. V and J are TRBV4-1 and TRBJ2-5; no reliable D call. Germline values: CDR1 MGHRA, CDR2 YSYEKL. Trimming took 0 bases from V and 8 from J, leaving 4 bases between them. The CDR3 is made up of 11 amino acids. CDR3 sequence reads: CASSQDLTQYF. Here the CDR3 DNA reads TGCGCCAGCAGCCAAGATTTAACCCAGTACTTC.

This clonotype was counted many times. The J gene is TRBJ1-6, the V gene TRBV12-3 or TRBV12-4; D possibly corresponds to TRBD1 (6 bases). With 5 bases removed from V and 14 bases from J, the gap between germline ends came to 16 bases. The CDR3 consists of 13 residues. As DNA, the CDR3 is TGTGCCAGCAGTCCCACCGGACAGCCCACCCTCCACTTT. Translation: CASSPTGQPTLHF.

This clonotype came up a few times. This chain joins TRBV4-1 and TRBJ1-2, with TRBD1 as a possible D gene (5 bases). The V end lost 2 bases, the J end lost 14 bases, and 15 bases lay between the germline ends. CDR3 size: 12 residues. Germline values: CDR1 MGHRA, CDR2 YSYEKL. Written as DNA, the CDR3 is TGCGCCAGCAGCCAACCCTACGACAGACCGACCTTC. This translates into CASSQPYDRPTF.

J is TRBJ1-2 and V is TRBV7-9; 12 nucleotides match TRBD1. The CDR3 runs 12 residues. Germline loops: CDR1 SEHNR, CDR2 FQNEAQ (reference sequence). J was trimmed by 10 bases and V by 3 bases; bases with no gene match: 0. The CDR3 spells CASSLGQGAYTF. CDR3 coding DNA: TGTGCCAGCAGCTTGGGACAGGGGGCCTACACCTTC. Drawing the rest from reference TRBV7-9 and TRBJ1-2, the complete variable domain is DTGVSQNPRHKITKRGQNVTFRCDPISEHNRLYWYRQTLGQGPEFLTYFQNEAQLEKSRLLSDRFSAERPKGSFSTLEIQRTEQGDSAMYLCASSLGQGAYTFGSGTRLTVV.

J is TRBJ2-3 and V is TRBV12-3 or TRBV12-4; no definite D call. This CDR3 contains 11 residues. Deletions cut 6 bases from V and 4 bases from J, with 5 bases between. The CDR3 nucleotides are TGTGCCAGCAGCACATCAGATACGCAGTATTTT. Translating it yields CASSTSDTQYF.